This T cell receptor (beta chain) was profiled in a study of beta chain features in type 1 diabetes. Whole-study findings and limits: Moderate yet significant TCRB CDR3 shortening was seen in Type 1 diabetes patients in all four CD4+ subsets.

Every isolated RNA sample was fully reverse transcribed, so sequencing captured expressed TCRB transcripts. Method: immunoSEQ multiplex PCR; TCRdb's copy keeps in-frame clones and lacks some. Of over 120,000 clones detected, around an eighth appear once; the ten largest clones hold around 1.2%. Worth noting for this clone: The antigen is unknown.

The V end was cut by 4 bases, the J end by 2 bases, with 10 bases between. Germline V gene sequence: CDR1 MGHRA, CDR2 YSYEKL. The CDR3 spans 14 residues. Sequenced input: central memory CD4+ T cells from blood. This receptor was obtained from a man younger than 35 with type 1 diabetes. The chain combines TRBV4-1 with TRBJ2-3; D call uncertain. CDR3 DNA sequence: TGCGCCAGCAGCCTACGTAGACCCACAGATACGCAGTATTTT. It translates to CASSLRRPTDTQYF.